These 17 T cell receptor beta chains were all obtained from the same sample, sequenced in a study of identical twins. MiXCR, run by TCRdb on the 5' RACE reads, gives a single entry per CDR3 protein. The sample carries about 530,000 distinct CDR3 sequences, under 25% recorded once. The same specimen was also included in a second study, on yellow fever vaccine responses in identical twins.

The sample comprised CD4+ T cells sorted from blood. These receptors were taken from a woman younger than 30 in good health.

V is TRBV19 and J is TRBJ2-1; 8 positions match TRBD2. The CDR3 runs to 14 residues. J gave up 6 bases and V 4 bases, and 5 bases lay outside the gene matches. CDR1 and CDR2 from the germline V gene are LNHDA and SQIVND (reference sequence). The CDR3 sequence is CASSTSGLANEQFF. The CDR3 bases are TGTGCCAGTAGTACTTCTGGACTAGCCAATGAGCAGTTCTTC.

This clonotype was observed a few times. The chain carries TRBV24-1 and TRBJ2-7, with TRBD1 matching over 9 bases. The germline gives CDR1 KGHDR, CDR2 SFDVKD. With 3 bases clipped from V and 5 bases from J, the junction kept 7 bases outside the gene matches. CDR3 length: 15 amino acids. CDR3 sequence (DNA): TGTGCCACCAGTGATAACCGGGACAGGGTGCACGAGCAGTACTTC. Its translation is CATSDNRDRVHEQYF.

This clonotype was seen only a few times. This sequence joins TRBV7-3 and TRBJ2-3, with 9 nucleotides matching TRBD2. Germline assignment: CDR1 SGHTA and CDR2 FQGTGA. CDR3 length equals 15 residues. V gave up 5 bases and J gave up 5 bases; unmatched junction bases: 8. Written as DNA, the CDR3 is TGTGCCAGCAGCGCTTTAGCGGGAGCGGTAGATACGCAGTATTTT. Its translation is CASSALAGAVDTQYF.

This clonotype was seen just once. This chain links TRBV15 with TRBJ2-7, with a possible D match to TRBD2 (5 bases). CDR1 is LNHNV, CDR2 YYDKDF, per germline (reference sequence). Trimming removed 6 bases from V and 5 bases from J, with 11 bases in between. CDR3 length: 12 amino acids. CDR3 residues: CATSLGGHEQYF. The CDR3 bases are TGTGCCACCAGTTTAGGAGGTCACGAGCAGTACTTC.

The V and J genes are TRBV12-3 or TRBV12-4 and TRBJ2-1, with D uncertain. The CDR3 is 14 amino acids. V was cut by 6 bases and J by 2 bases, with 11 bases left in between. This CDR3 reads CASSRLRPYNEQFF. Written as DNA, the CDR3 is TGTGCCAGCAGCCGACTCAGACCCTACAATGAGCAGTTCTTC.

The table lists this clonotype with a few counts. The V gene is TRBV7-6, the J gene TRBJ1-4, with D unresolved. The CDR3 has 13 residues. V lost 2 bases and J 7 bases, leaving 8 bases between the germline ends. CDR1 is SGHVS, CDR2 FNYEAQ, per germline. The CDR3 loop reads CASSLNLIEKLFF. CDR3 in DNA: TGTGCCAGCAGCTTAAACCTCATTGAAAAACTGTTTTTT.

This clonotype was detected a few times. This rearrangement joins TRBV9 to TRBJ2-3; 9 positions match TRBD2. J lost 6 bases, V lost 1 base, and 9 bases had no gene match. CDR3 length: 16 amino acids. The germline V gene has CDR1 SGDLS and CDR2 YYNGEE. CDR3 in amino acids: CASSVKASGMRDTQYF. CDR3 nucleotide sequence: TGTGCCAGCAGCGTAAAGGCTAGCGGGATGAGGGATACGCAGTATTTT.

This clonotype was counted between two and nine times. This chain joins TRBV29-1 and TRBJ2-5; 9 bases agree with TRBD2. J was trimmed by 4 bases and V by 5 bases; bases with no gene match: 5. The CDR3 runs to 13 residues. Germline CDR1 is SQVTM and CDR2 is ANQGSEA. CDR3 amino acids: CSVQLAGAETQYF. CDR3 nucleotides: TGCAGCGTTCAATTAGCGGGAGCAGAGACCCAGTACTTC.

This clonotype was seen repeatedly, ten times or more. V gene TRBV7-6 combines with J gene TRBJ2-3; a possible D gene is TRBD1 (7 bases). CDR3 size: 16 residues. Trimming cost V 0 bases and J 3 bases, with 13 bases left between them. From germline, CDR1 is SGHVS and CDR2 FNYEAQ. As DNA, the CDR3 is TGTGCCAGCAGCTTAGCGCGGGCAGGGGGGACAGATACGCAGTATTTT. Encoded protein: CASSLARAGGTDTQYF. Drawing the rest from reference TRBV7-6 and TRBJ2-3, the complete variable domain is GAGVSQSPRYKVTKRGQDVALRCDPISGHVSLYWYRQALGQGPEFLTYFNYEAQQDKSGLPNDRFSAERPEGSISTLTIQRTEQRDSAMYRCASSLARAGGTDTQYFGPGTRLTVL.

A few counts support this clonotype. The rearrangement links TRBV21-1 to TRBJ2-3; the D call TRBD2 from the table was never checked on the DNA. TRBV21-1 is tagged as a pseudogene. CDR3 size: 16 residues. CDR3 bases: TGTGCCAGCAGCAATGGGCTAGCGGAAAGCACAGATACGCAGTATTTT. This codes for CASSNGLAESTDTQYF.

This clonotype was picked up a small number of times. The chain links TRBV5-6 to TRBJ2-3; 10 bases match TRBD2. The trim removed 3 bases at V and 4 bases at J, leaving 11 bases unmatched. The CDR3 runs 17 residues. Germline V gene sequence: CDR1 SGHDT, CDR2 YYEEEE. CDR3 protein: CASSWIPSGSTPDTQYF. CDR3 nucleotides: TGTGCCAGCAGCTGGATTCCTAGCGGGAGTACTCCAGATACGCAGTATTTT.

This clonotype was counted only a few times. The rearrangement uses TRBV10-2 and TRBJ2-7; the D gene is possibly TRBD2 (6 bases). Germline V lookup: CDR1 WSHSY, CDR2 SAAADI. The ends were cut back, 10 bases at V and 2 bases at J, with 12 bases in the middle. The CDR3 has 12 residues. The CDR3 coding sequence is TGCGCCACCGAAGGCGGGACCTACGAGCAGTACTTC. Its translation is CATEGGTYEQYF.

The chain links TRBV5-1 to TRBJ2-2; 10 bases align to TRBD1. Looked up from germline, CDR1 is SGHRS and CDR2 is YFSETQ. CDR3 size: 16 residues. V shed 2 bases and J 2 bases; nucleotides not matched to a gene: 3. CDR3 region: CASSFGTGANTGELFF. The CDR3 DNA sequence: TGCGCCAGCAGCTTTGGGACAGGGGCCAACACCGGGGAGCTGTTTTTT.

The table lists this clonotype with a few counts. J is TRBJ2-7 and V is TRBV2; 9 bases match TRBD1. This CDR3 comprises 15 residues. CDR1 is SNHLY, CDR2 FYNNEI, per germline. V shed 5 bases, J shed 4 bases, and the junction held 9 bases outside the gene matches. Here the CDR3 DNA reads TGTGCCAGCAGTTCGTCCGGGACAGGGATTTACGAGCAGTACTTC. It specifies CASSSSGTGIYEQYF.

This clonotype has only a few counts. The chain carries TRBV21-1 and TRBJ1-1; the table's TRBD1 call for D was not verified on the DNA. TRBV21-1 is termed a pseudogene. The CDR3 extends over 15 amino acids. The CDR3 nucleotides read TGTGCCAGCCCTGGATCTCGACAGACGAACACTGAAGCTTTCTTT. Translation gives CASPGSRQTNTEAFF.

This clonotype was observed a handful of times. The V gene is TRBV4-2, the J gene TRBJ2-6; 10 bases map to TRBD1. The V segment lost 3 bases and the J segment 0 bases; nucleotides outside the gene matches: 2. Germline-derived CDR1 and CDR2 are LGHNA and YNFKEQ. The CDR3 spans 17 residues. CDR3 sequence reads: CASSQGQGISGANVLTF. In DNA, the CDR3 is TGTGCCAGCAGCCAGGGACAGGGGATCTCTGGGGCCAACGTCCTGACTTTC.

V usage is TRBV10-2 and J usage is TRBJ2-2; TRBD2 matches 9 bases. This CDR3 has 16 residues. Trimming cost V 7 bases and J 5 bases; bases outside gene matches: 11. The germline CDR1 and CDR2 sequences are WSHSY and SAAADI. CDR3 in DNA: TGCGCCAGCAAAAGATGGCCTAGCGGGAAAACCGGGGAGCTGTTTTTT. Its translation is CASKRWPSGKTGELFF.